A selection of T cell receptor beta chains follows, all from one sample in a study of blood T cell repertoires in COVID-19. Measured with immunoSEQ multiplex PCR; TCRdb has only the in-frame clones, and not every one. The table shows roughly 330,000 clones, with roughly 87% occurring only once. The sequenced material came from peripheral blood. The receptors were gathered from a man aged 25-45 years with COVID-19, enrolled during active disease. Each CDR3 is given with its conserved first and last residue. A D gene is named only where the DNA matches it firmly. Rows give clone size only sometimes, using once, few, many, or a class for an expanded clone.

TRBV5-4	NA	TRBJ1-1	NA	TGTGCCAGCAGCTTGGGGATGCGGGGCGCAGGTGAAGCTTTCTTT	CASSLGMRGAGEAFF
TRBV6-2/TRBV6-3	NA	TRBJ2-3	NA	TGTGCCAGCAGTTACTCGAGAGACAGCTTCACAGATACGCAGTATTTT	CASSYSRDSFTDTQYF
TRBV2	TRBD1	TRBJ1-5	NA	TGTGCCAGCAGCTTGTTACCGGGACAGGGGACCGGGGGCAATCAGCCCCAGCATTTT	CASSLLPGQGTGGNQPQHF
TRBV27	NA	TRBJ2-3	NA	TGTGCCAGCAGTTCCTCCGGGGGGCGCGGCACAGATACGCAGTATTTT	CASSSSGGRGTDTQYF
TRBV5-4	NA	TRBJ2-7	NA	TGTGCCAGCAGCCTAGACAGCAGACGCTCCTACGAGCAGTACTTC	CASSLDSRRSYEQYF
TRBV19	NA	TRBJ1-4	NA	TGTGCCAGTAGTACGCGGACAGATGCCTATAATAATGAAAAACTGTTTTTT	CASSTRTDAYNNEKLFF
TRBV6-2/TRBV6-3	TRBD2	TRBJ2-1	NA	TGTGCCAGCAGTTACGGGCTAGCGGGGCGGAATGAGCAGTTCTTC	CASSYGLAGRNEQFF
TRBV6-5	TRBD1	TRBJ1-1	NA	TGTGCCAGCAGCAGACAGGGGGGGAACACTGAAGCTTTCTTT	CASSRQGGNTEAFF
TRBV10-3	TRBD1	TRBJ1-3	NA	TGTGCCATCAGCCCAGGGACAGATGGAAACACCATATATTTT	CAISPGTDGNTIYF
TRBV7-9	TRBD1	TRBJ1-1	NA	TGTGCCAGCATGTTTGGACAGGGCGGCACTGAAGCTTTCTTT	CASMFGQGGTEAFF
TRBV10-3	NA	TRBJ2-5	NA	TGTGCCATCAGTGAGGTACGGGGACGCCGGGAGCAGACCCAGTACTTC	CAISEVRGRREQTQYF
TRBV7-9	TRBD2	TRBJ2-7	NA	TGTGCCAGCAGGAATAGCGGGAGCTACGAGCAGTACTTC	CASRNSGSYEQYF
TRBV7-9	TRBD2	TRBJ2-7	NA	TGTGCCAGCAGCTTATGGCAGGGTATGGCTAGCGGGAGAGGCTACGAGCAGTACTTC	CASSLWQGMASGRGYEQYF
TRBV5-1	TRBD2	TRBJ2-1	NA	TGCGCCAGCAGTGGTCTAGCGGGAGTCAATGAGCAGTTCTTC	CASSGLAGVNEQFF
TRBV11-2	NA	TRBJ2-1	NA	TGTGCCAGCAGCTTACTAACGGGTGAGCAGTTCTTC	CASSLLTGEQFF
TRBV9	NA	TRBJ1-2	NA	TGTGCCAGCAGCGTAAACAGGGCCTTAAACTATGGCTACACCTTC	CASSVNRALNYGYTF
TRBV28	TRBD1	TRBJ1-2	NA	TGTGCCAGCAGTTCCGGGACAGGGTTAGGGGGCTACACCTTC	CASSSGTGLGGYTF
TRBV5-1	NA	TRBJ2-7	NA	TGCGCCAGCAGCTTGGCCGGGGTGGGAGAGCAGTACTTC	CASSLAGVGEQYF
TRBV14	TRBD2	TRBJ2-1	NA	TGTGCCAGCAGCCAAGGTGGGACTAGCGCTGGCTACAATGAGCAGTTCTTC	CASSQGGTSAGYNEQFF
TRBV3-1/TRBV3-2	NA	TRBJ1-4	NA	TGTGCCAGCAGCCAAGGGACAGCAACTAATGAAAAACTGTTTTTT	CASSQGTATNEKLFF
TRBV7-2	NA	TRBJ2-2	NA	TGTGCCAGCAGACCACAGGGCGCCGGGGAGCTGTTTTTT	CASRPQGAGELFF
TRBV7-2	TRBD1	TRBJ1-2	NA	TGTGCCAGCAGCGACAGGGGGCGTCCCTATGGCTACACCTTC	CASSDRGRPYGYTF
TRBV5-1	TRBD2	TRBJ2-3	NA	TGCGCCAGCAGCTTGTTTACTAGCGGGACGTCAGATACGCAGTATTTT	CASSLFTSGTSDTQYF
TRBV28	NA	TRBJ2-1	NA	TGTGCCAGCAGTTTATTCCACCCTTCCATCGGGAATGAGCAGTTCTTC	CASSLFHPSIGNEQFF
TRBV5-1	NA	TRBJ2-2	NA	TGCGCCAGCAGCCACGGACAGTCATCGAACACCGGGGAGCTGTTTTTT	CASSHGQSSNTGELFF
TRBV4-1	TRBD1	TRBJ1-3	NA	TGCGCCAGCAGCCTTAGTCAGGGACAGCTCTCTGGAAACACCATATATTTT	CASSLSQGQLSGNTIYF
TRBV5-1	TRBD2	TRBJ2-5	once	TGCGCCAGCAGCTTGGGTCTAGCGGGGGGCATACTTGAGACCCAGTACTTC	CASSLGLAGGILETQYF
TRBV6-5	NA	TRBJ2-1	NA	TGTGCCAGCAGTAGGCCGGCCGGGGTTAATGAGCAGTTCTTC	CASSRPAGVNEQFF
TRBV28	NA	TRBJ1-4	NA	TGTGCCAGCAGTCTCCCGGTGGCCGGGGCTAATGAAAAACTGTTTTTT	CASSLPVAGANEKLFF
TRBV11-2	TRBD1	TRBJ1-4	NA	TGTGCCAGCAGCTTTACAGGGGGCAAAAGTGAAAAACTGTTTTTT	CASSFTGGKSEKLFF
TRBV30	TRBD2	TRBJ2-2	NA	TGTGCCTGGAAGTCGGGAGGTCCCGGGGAGCTGTTTTTT	CAWKSGGPGELFF
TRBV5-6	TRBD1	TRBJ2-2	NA	TGTGCCAGCAGCCCCGGGACAGGGTTTCTTACCGGGGAGCTGTTTTTT	CASSPGTGFLTGELFF
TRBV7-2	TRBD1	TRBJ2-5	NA	TGTGCCAGCAGCTCCCTGGACAGGGACCGAGAGACCCAGTACTTC	CASSSLDRDRETQYF
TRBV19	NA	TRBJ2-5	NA	TGTGCCAGTAGTATAAGGGGAGAGACCCAGTACTTC	CASSIRGETQYF
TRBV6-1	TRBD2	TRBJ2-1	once	TGTGCCAGCAGTGAATTAACTAGCGGCTATGAGCAGTTCTTC	CASSELTSGYEQFF
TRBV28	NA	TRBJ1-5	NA	TGTGCCAGCAGTCTCCGCCCCTATAGCAATCAGCCCCAGCATTTT	CASSLRPYSNQPQHF
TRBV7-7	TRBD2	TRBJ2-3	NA	TGTGCCAGCAGCTTAGGTTCAGCGGGAGTCGCTGGCACAGATACGCAGTATTTT	CASSLGSAGVAGTDTQYF
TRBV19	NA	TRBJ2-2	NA	TGTGCCAGTAGGCCCGGGATTTCCACCGGGGAGCTGTTTTTT	CASRPGISTGELFF
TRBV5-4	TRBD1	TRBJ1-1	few	TGTGCCAGCAGCCCCCGGCAGGGGGATTTTGTTGAAGCTTTCTTT	CASSPRQGDFVEAFF
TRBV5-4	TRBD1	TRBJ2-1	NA	TGTGCCAGCAGCTCCCGGACAGGGGGACGCAATGAGCAGTTCTTC	CASSSRTGGRNEQFF
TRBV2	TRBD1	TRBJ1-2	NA	TGTGCCAGCAGTGCCGGGGACAGAAACTATGGCTACACCTTC	CASSAGDRNYGYTF
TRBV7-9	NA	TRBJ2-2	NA	TGTGCCAGCAGCTTACGGCAGGGTGAAGTCTGGGAGCTGTTTTTT	CASSLRQGEVWELFF
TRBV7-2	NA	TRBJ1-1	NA	TGTGCCAGCAGCTTAACCGCAGGGATGAACACTGAAGCTTTCTTT	CASSLTAGMNTEAFF
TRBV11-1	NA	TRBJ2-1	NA	TGTGCCAGCAGCTTAATCCGGGAGCTCTCCAATGAGCAGTTCTTC	CASSLIRELSNEQFF
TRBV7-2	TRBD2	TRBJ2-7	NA	TGTGCCAGCAGCTTAGTGGGACTAGCGGGAGGCGAGCAGTACTTC	CASSLVGLAGGEQYF
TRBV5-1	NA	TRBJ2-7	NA	TGCGCCAGCAGCCCCCCCGGGCAGGCGGGGTCCCCCTACGAGCAGTACTTC	CASSPPGQAGSPYEQYF
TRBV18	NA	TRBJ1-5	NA	TGTGCCAGCTCACCGGGGGCAGAAGGTCAGCCCCAGCATTTT	CASSPGAEGQPQHF
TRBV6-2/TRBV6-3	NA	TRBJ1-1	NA	TGTGCCAGCAGCTTGCTACCGTCGCGGGGGGACACTGAAGCTTTCTTT	CASSLLPSRGDTEAFF
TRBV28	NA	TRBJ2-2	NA	TGTGCCAGCAGTCCCGCACAGGGCAACACCGGGGAGCTGTTTTTT	CASSPAQGNTGELFF
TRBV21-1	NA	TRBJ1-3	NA	TGTGCCAGCAGCAAAAGGTCTAGGGAACAAGGGGATATCACCATATATTTT	CASSKRSREQGDITIYF
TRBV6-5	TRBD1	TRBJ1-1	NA	TGTGCCAGCACGGGGGCAGGGGGCTTGAACACTGAAGCTTTCTTT	CASTGAGGLNTEAFF
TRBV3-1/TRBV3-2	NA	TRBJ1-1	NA	TGTGCCAGCAGCCTGCGCGAGGTGAACACTGAAGCTTTCTTT	CASSLREVNTEAFF
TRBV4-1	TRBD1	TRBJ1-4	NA	TGCGCCAGCAGCCCCCGGGACAGGGGTGAAACTAATGAAAAACTGTTTTTT	CASSPRDRGETNEKLFF
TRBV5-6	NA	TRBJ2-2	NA	TGTGCCAGCAGCTTTCAGAATACCGGGGAGCTGTTTTTT	CASSFQNTGELFF
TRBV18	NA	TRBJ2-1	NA	TGTGCCAGCTCACCAGGTCGAGGCTCCAATGAGCAGTTCTTC	CASSPGRGSNEQFF